The T cell receptor (beta chain) described here comes from a study of human T cells and chemical hapten exposure. TCRdb redid the calling of the RACE reads with MiXCR, one entry per CDR3 protein. This table has nearly 95,000 distinct CDR3 sequences, 9.5% to 11% appearing once. This CDR3 region has 14 residues. With 6 bases removed from V and 4 bases from J, the gap between germline ends came to 16 bases. This clonotype was detected only a few times. This sample's time point: patch test 2, 6 weeks after DPC sensitization. Treatment of the sample: therapeutic diphenylcyclopropenone sensitization with weekly scalp DPC.

The chain couples TRBV12-3 or TRBV12-4 to TRBJ2-7; D possibly corresponds to TRBD1 (6 bases). This receptor was obtained from a man aged 35 to 55 with alopecia areata. Some clones in this sample may be carry-over from other donors' samples. The specimen was whole blood, collected in connection with sensitization to the hapten diphenylcyclopropenone (DPC). CDR3 sequence reads: CASSLAADSYEQYV. The CDR3 DNA follows: TGTGCCAGCAGCCTCGCCGCGGACAGTTACGAGCAGTACGTC.